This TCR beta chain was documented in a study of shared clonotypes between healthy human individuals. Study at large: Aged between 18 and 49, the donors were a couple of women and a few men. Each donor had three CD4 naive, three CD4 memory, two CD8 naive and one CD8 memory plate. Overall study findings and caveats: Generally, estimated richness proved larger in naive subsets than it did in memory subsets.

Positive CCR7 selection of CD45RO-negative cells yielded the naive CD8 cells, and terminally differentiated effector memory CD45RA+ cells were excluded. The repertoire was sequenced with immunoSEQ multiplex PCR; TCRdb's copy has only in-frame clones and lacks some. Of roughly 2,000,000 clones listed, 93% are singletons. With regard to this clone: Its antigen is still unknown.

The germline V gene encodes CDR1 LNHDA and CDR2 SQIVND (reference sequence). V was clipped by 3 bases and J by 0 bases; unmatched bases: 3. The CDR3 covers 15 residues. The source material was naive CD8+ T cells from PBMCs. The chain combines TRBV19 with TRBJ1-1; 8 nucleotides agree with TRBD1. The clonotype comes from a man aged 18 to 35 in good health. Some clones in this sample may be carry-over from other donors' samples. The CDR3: CASSMDRAMNTEAFF. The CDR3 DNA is TGTGCCAGTAGTATGGACAGGGCCATGAACACTGAAGCTTTCTTT.